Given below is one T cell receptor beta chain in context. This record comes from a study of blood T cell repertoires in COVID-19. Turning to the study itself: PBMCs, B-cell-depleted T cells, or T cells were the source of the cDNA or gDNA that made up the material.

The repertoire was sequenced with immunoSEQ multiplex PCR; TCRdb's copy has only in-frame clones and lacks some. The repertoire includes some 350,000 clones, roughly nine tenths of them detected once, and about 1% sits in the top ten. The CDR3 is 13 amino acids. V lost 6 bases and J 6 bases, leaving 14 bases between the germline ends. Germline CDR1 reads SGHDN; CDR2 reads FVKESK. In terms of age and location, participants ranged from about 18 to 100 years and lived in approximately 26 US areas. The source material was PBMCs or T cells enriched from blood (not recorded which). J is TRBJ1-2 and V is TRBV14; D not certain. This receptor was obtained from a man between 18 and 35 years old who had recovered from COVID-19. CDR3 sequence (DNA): TGTGCCAGCAGGAAGCAGGAACGGAATGGCTACACCTTC. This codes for CASRKQERNGYTF.